What follows describes a single T cell receptor beta chain. This CDR3 comprises 16 residues. The V and J ends lost 5 bases and 5 bases, in that order; junction bases with no gene match: 9. Germline-derived CDR1 and CDR2 are LNHDA and SQIVND (reference sequence). This sample stems from a study of blood T cell repertoires in COVID-19. Original data processing: Reference gene primer amplification in the assay estimated nucleated cell counts. Generated by immunoSEQ multiplex PCR, the TCRdb table keeps only in-frame clones and is missing some. V and J calls and clone size are given by that table; D and trimming were obtained from the DNA. This table has 160,000 or so clones, over 70% appearing once. Participant reports of clinical history set cohort assignment. Donors in Cohort 3 who had recovered were those with two negative PCRs, healthcare professional clearance, or resolution of their symptoms.

The J gene is TRBJ2-5, the V gene TRBV19, with 12 nucleotides matching TRBD2. Sequenced: PBMCs or T cells enriched from blood (not recorded which). The source of this sequence is a woman between 55 and 75 years old who had recovered from COVID-19. The CDR3: CASSPGLAGFFETQYF. The CDR3 bases are TGTGCCAGTAGTCCTGGACTAGCGGGGTTTTTTGAGACCCAGTACTTC.